The present TCR beta chain was sequenced within a study of early T cells in non-severe SARS-CoV-2 infection. This clonotype was observed at least ten times. Researchers attached unique molecular identifiers to individual cDNA molecules. TCRdb passed the 5' RACE reads through MiXCR, listing each CDR3 protein once. The table has about 26,000 distinct CDR3 sequences, 4% to 5% seen once. The CDR3 is made up of 13 amino acids. CDR1 is SGHRS, CDR2 YFSETQ, per germline. The V and J ends lost 7 bases and 0 bases respectively, with 11 bases between them. This TCR was recovered from an adult who was a healthcare worker with PCR-confirmed SARS-CoV-2 infection or an uninfected control (not recorded which). This chain links TRBV5-1 with TRBJ2-7; perhaps TRBD2 as D (5 bases). Sequencing input: whole blood. CDR3: CASRSRDSYEQYF. The CDR3 DNA follows: TGCGCCAGCCGATCGAGGGACTCCTACGAGCAGTACTTC.